These 8 T cell receptor beta chains originate from one sample sequenced in a study of T cell changes during pregnancy in multiple sclerosis (dated by TCRdb to the late 2010s). Libraries were prepared through the immunoSEQ multiplex PCR assay. The source is immuneACCESS, and TCRdb retained only in-frame sequences with V and J called. Part of the clones is not carried over; for the studies checked, unresolved V genes explain less than half of this, and the remainder is unexplained. Counted in this sample were approximately 41,000 clones; roughly 87% of them appeared once. Of the sample, about a tenth is held by the ten largest clones. This specimen consisted of CD8+ T cells from peripheral blood mononuclear cells, obtained in the first trimester of pregnancy. These receptors all come from a female donor with multiple sclerosis, enrolled in a pregnancy study.

V is TRBV27 and J is TRBJ2-7, with D perhaps matching TRBD1 (5 bases). With 3 bases removed from V and 1 base from J, the gap between germline ends came to 7 bases. CDR1 MNHEY and CDR2 SMNVEV come from the germline V gene (reference sequence). The CDR3 extends over 13 amino acids. In DNA form, the CDR3 reads TGTGCCAGCAGTTTTCAGGGATCCTACGAGCAGTACTTC. Protein sequence: CASSFQGSYEQYF.

The rearrangement uses TRBV29-1 and TRBJ2-7; 9 bases line up with TRBD1. V dropped 3 bases and J dropped 7; count of bases not matched to a gene: 10. The germline V gene encodes CDR1 SQVTM and CDR2 ANQGSEA. The CDR3 runs to 14 residues. The CDR3 protein is CSVDAGQGGGEQYF. As DNA, the CDR3 is TGCAGCGTTGATGCGGGACAGGGAGGAGGAGAGCAGTACTTC.

V gene TRBV7-3 combines with J gene TRBJ2-2; TRBD2 aligns across 8 bases. The CDR3 contains 16 residues. V lost 5 bases to trimming and J lost 0 bases; unmatched junction nucleotides: 5. Germline CDR1 is SGHTA and CDR2 is FQGTGA. The CDR3 DNA reads as TGTGCCAGCAGCCCCCGGGGGGGGGCGAACACCGGGGAGCTGTTTTTT. This sequence encodes CASSPRGGANTGELFF.

The rearrangement uses TRBV7-9 and TRBJ1-4; no firm D call. Germline-derived CDR1 and CDR2 are SEHNR and FQNEAQ (reference sequence). The CDR3 extends over 14 amino acids. The V gene lost 10 bases and the J gene lost 6 bases, with 18 bases spanning the gap. CDR3 in amino acids: CATQQGMRDEKLFF. CDR3 coding DNA: TGTGCCACCCAACAAGGGATGAGGGATGAAAAACTGTTTTTT.

The rearrangement joins TRBV18 to TRBJ1-4, with D tentatively TRBD1 (6 bases). The CDR3 is 15 amino acids. V lost 0 bases to trimming and J lost 3 bases, with 8 bases between them. Germline CDR1 and CDR2: KGHSH and LQKENI. Here the CDR3 reads CASSPPDRANEKLFF. CDR3 bases: TGTGCCAGCTCACCACCGGACAGAGCTAATGAAAAACTGTTTTTT.

The rearrangement uses TRBV30 and TRBJ2-7; no firm D call. Germline CDR1 and CDR2: GTSNPN and SVGIG (reference sequence). The V and J ends lost 2 bases and 3 bases respectively, with 11 bases between them. The CDR3 has 13 residues. CDR3 loop: CAWSSHTDYEQYF. The DNA of the CDR3 is TGTGCCTGGAGTAGCCATACTGACTACGAGCAGTACTTC.

The genes are TRBV29-1 and TRBJ2-2; a weak D match, TRBD2 (6 bases). Germline loops: CDR1 SQVTM, CDR2 ANQGSEA. This CDR3 has 14 residues. V was clipped by 7 bases and J by 5 bases, with 17 bases between them. The CDR3 sequence is CSAPGTAGTGELFF. The CDR3 region has the DNA TGCAGCGCCCCAGGGACTGCCGGAACCGGGGAGCTGTTTTTT.

The chain links TRBV5-1 to TRBJ1-1, with D hard to call. Trimming pared 6 bases from V and 5 bases from J, leaving 17 bases between. From germline, CDR1 is SGHRS and CDR2 YFSETQ. The CDR3 consists of 14 residues. CDR3 nucleotide sequence: TGCGCCAGCATCCCGGAGGGCAGGTATACTGAAGCTTTCTTT. Protein sequence: CASIPEGRYTEAFF.